Below, 16 T cell receptor beta chains from the same sample are listed, as sequenced in a study of graft-versus-host responses after intestinal transplantation. This table comes from immunoSEQ multiplex PCR, and its TCRdb copy is limited to in-frame clones, with some not included. Among 15,000 to 20,000 clones listed, roughly 40% were seen once. The sample here was alloreactive CD4+ T cells from a mixed lymphocyte reaction culture, taken before transplantation. Described subset: CFSE-low proliferating T cells sorted from approximately 6-day pre-transplant mixed lymphocyte reaction (GvH or HvG direction). The origin of the receptors is a human patient who was an organ donor for intestinal transplantation.

In DNA form, the CDR3 reads TGTGCCAGCAGCGTAGGGGGTTTAGCGGCAGGGGGCACCGGGGAGCTGTTTTTT. It translates to CASSVGGLAAGGTGELFF. The chain joins TRBV9 to TRBJ2-2; weak D call: TRBD1 (7 bases). CDR1 and CDR2 (germline): SGDLS, YYNGEE. Trimming removed 0 bases from V and 4 bases from J, with 19 bases in between. The CDR3 covers 18 residues.

This clone has a handful of counts. The chain uses TRBV6-9 and TRBJ1-2; D not resolved. V was shortened by 5 bases and J by 11 bases, with 18 bases between the two germline ends. The CDR3 is 13 amino acids. Germline CDR1 MNHGY, CDR2 SVAAGI. The CDR3 loop is CASSAGSAVRYTF. CDR3 sequence (DNA): TGTGCCAGCAGTGCCGGGTCGGCTGTTAGGTACACCTTC.

The table lists this clone with a few counts. The V and J genes are TRBV27 and TRBJ1-1, with no clear D. Trimming left V 4 bases short and J 5 bases short, with 11 bases between. The CDR3 runs to 13 residues. The V gene's germline CDR1 is MNHEY and CDR2 SMNVEV (reference sequence). The CDR3 spells CASSYGLGTEAFF. CDR3 DNA sequence: TGTGCCAGCAGTTATGGGTTAGGGACTGAAGCTTTCTTT.

The table lists this clone with a few counts. The J gene is TRBJ1-2, the V gene TRBV18, with 8 nucleotides matching TRBD1. CDR1 and CDR2 (germline): KGHSH, LQKENI. Trimming removed 6 bases from V and 6 bases from J; junction bases left unmatched: 12. The CDR3 has 15 residues. The CDR3 sequence is CASSPLGQGLDGYTF. In DNA form, the CDR3 reads TGTGCCAGCTCCCCCTTAGGACAGGGCTTAGATGGCTACACCTTC.

This clone occurred a few times. This chain joins TRBV5-4 and TRBJ2-1; 11 bases align to TRBD2. The CDR3 length is 15 residues. The germline V gene encodes CDR1 SGHNT and CDR2 YYREEE (reference sequence). Trimming cost V 0 bases and J 4 bases; bases outside gene matches: 0. CDR3 in amino acids: CASSLVAGGYNEQFF. The CDR3 DNA reads as TGTGCCAGCAGCTTGGTAGCGGGAGGGTACAATGAGCAGTTCTTC.

The genes are TRBV19 and TRBJ2-5; tentative D call: TRBD2 (5 bases). The CDR3 sequence is 15 residues long. Trimming pared 4 bases from V and 5 bases from J, leaving 17 bases between. Looked up from germline, CDR1 is LNHDA and CDR2 is SQIVND (reference sequence). The CDR3 region has the DNA TGTGCCAGTAGTAGCTCGGGAACAATAGGGGAGACCCAGTACTTC. This codes for CASSSSGTIGETQYF.

The table lists this clone with a few counts. This chain connects TRBV7-9 to TRBJ2-3, with 8 bases matching TRBD1. This CDR3 has 15 amino acids. Per the germline V gene, CDR1 is SEHNR and CDR2 is FQNEAQ (reference sequence). V shed 5 bases and J 0 bases; nucleotides not matched to a gene: 4. The CDR3 sequence: CASSRGQGSTDTQYF. Written as DNA, the CDR3 is TGTGCCAGCAGCCGAGGACAGGGCAGCACAGATACGCAGTATTTT.

This clone was seen only a few times. The chain uses TRBV5-1 and TRBJ1-4, with unresolved D. This CDR3 spans 14 amino acids. The V end was cut by 1 base, the J end by 0 bases, with 4 bases between. Germline CDR1 is SGHRS and CDR2 is YFSETQ. Written as DNA, the CDR3 is TGCGCCAGCAGCTTGACAGCAACTAATGAAAAACTGTTTTTT. It is translated as CASSLTATNEKLFF.

This chain connects TRBV18 to TRBJ2-7, with a weak D call TRBD1 (5 bases). Germline V lookup: CDR1 KGHSH, CDR2 LQKENI. The V end was cut by 4 bases, the J end by 0 bases, with 16 bases between. The CDR3 sequence is 16 residues long. CDR3 coding DNA: TGTGCCAGCTCACGCGCGAGCAGGGAAACCTCCTACGAGCAGTACTTC. It encodes CASSRASRETSYEQYF.

This clone was seen just once. The chain has TRBV7-2 and TRBJ2-7; D is perhaps TRBD2 (6 bases). The V and J ends lost 7 bases and 5 bases respectively, with 21 bases between them. CDR1 and CDR2 (germline): SGHTA, FQGNSA. The CDR3 totals 15 residues. The CDR3 DNA reads TGTGCCAGCACCGACCTTAGCGGTTGGGACCACGAGCAGTACTTC. Its translation: CASTDLSGWDHEQYF.

V and J are TRBV11-2 and TRBJ2-1; no clear D gene. Looked up from germline, CDR1 is SGHAT and CDR2 is FQNNGV. The CDR3 loop spans 14 amino acids. Trimming left V 5 bases short and J 9 bases short, with 17 bases between. This chain's CDR3 is CASSPDWTAGEQFF. The CDR3 DNA sequence: TGTGCCAGCAGCCCCGATTGGACGGCAGGTGAGCAGTTCTTC.

This chain joins TRBV6-1 and TRBJ2-7; D tentatively fits TRBD1 or TRBD2 (5 bases each). The CDR3 contains 14 residues. Germline values: CDR1 MNHNS, CDR2 SASEGT. V dropped 7 bases and J dropped 2 bases, with 15 bases sitting between them. The CDR3: CASTREGTTYEQYF. The CDR3 nucleotides are TGTGCCAGCACCCGGGAAGGGACCACCTACGAGCAGTACTTC.

The genes are TRBV5-4 and TRBJ2-7, with D tentatively TRBD2 (6 bases). V lost 3 bases, J lost 7 bases, and 23 bases lay in between. The CDR3 totals 16 residues. The germline V gene has CDR1 SGHNT and CDR2 YYREEE (reference sequence). The CDR3: CASSSTPGLAPVEQYF. CDR3 DNA: TGTGCCAGCAGCTCTACACCGGGGCTAGCGCCTGTTGAGCAGTACTTC.

On this clone itself: A junction end diverges from the germline sequence, so it may reflect a read error. The chain carries TRBV28 and TRBJ1-5; D is unclear. The CDR3 is 18 residues long. Germline-derived CDR1 and CDR2 are MDHEN and SYDVKM. In DNA, the CDR3 is TGTGCCAGCAGTTCCCTGGCGGCAGTCGGAATTAGCAATCAGTCCCAGCATTTT. Its protein is CASSSLAAVGISNQSQHF.

The chain has TRBV15 and TRBJ1-5; D remains unclear. CDR3 size: 13 residues. Trimming cost V 4 bases and J 9 bases, with 13 bases left between them. Germline V CDR1 and CDR2: LNHNV, YYDKDF (reference sequence). Written as DNA, the CDR3 is TGTGCCACCAGCAACCTGTTTGAGGGGCCCCAGCATTTT. Translated: CATSNLFEGPQHF.

The chain recombines TRBV5-8 with TRBJ1-5; 9 bases match TRBD1. The CDR3 consists of 20 residues. J gave up 0 bases and V 2 bases, and 15 bases lay outside the gene matches. From germline, CDR1 is SGHTS and CDR2 YDEGEE. The CDR3 DNA sequence: TGTGCCAGCAGCTTTTCCGCCGGGACAGGGATTTTTGTTAGCAATCAGCCCCAGCATTTT. Protein: CASSFSAGTGIFVSNQPQHF.